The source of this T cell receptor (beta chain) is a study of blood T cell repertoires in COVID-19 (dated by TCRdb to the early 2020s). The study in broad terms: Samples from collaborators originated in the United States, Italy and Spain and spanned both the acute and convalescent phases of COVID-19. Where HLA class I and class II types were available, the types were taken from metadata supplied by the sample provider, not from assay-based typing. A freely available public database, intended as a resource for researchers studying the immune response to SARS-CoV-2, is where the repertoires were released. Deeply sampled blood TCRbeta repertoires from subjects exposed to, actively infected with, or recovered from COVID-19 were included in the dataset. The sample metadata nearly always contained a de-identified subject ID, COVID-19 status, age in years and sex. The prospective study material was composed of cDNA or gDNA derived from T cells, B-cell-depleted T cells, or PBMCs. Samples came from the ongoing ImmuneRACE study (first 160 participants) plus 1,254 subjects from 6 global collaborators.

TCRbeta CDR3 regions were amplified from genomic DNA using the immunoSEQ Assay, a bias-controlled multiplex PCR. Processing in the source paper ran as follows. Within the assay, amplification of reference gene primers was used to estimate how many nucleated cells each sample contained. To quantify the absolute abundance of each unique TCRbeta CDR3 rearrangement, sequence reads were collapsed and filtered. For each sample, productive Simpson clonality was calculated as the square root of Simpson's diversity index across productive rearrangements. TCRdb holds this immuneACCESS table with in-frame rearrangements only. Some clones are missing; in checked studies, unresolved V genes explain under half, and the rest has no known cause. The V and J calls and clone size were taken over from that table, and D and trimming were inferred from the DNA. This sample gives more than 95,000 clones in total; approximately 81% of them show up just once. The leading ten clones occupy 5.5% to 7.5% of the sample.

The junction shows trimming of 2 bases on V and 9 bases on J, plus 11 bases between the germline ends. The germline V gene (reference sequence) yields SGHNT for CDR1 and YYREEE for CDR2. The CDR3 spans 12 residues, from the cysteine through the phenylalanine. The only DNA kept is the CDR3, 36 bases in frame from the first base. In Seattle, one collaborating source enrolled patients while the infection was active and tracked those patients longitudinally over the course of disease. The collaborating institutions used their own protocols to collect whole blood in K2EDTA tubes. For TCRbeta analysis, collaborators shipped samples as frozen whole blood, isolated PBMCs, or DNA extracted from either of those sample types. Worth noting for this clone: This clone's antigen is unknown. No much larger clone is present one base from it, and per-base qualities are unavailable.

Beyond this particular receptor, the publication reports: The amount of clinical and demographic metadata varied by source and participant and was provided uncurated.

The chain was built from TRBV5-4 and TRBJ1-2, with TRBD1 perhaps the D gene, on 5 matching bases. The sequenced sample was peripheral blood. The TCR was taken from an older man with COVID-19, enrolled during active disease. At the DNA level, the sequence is TGTGCCAGCAGCTTTGACAGCCAAAGCTACACCTTC. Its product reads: CASSFDSQSYTF.